This entry lists 16 T cell receptor beta chains sequenced from one sample in a study of blood T cell repertoires in COVID-19. Repertoires were generated with immunoSEQ multiplex PCR, while TCRdb's copy carries only in-frame clones and drops some. The repertoire has about 330,000 clones, 80% to 95% of them found once; the top ten carry around 20%. The specimen was PBMCs or T cells enriched from blood (not recorded which). The receptors shown here come from a woman in her thirties who had recovered from COVID-19.

J is TRBJ1-1 and V is TRBV11-2; D unclear. The CDR3 is 13 amino acids. The germline CDR1 and CDR2 sequences are SGHAT and FQNNGV. Trimming took 4 bases from V and 0 from J, leaving 6 bases between them. The CDR3 loop reads CASSSSLNTEAFF. CDR3 in DNA: TGTGCCAGCAGCTCCTCTCTGAACACTGAAGCTTTCTTT.

The chain combines TRBV7-9 with TRBJ2-5, with a possible D match to TRBD1 (6 bases). The germline V gene encodes CDR1 SEHNR and CDR2 FQNEAQ (reference sequence). This CDR3 is built from 19 residues. Trimming took off 4 bases at V and 4 bases at J, with 28 bases between the two ends. The DNA for the CDR3 is TGTGCCAGCAGCTACAGTAAAATCCGGGACATACGCCGTTTAGAGACCCAGTACTTC. It codes for CASSYSKIRDIRRLETQYF.

V and J are TRBV4-1 and TRBJ1-5; D call uncertain. The germline CDR1 and CDR2 sequences are MGHRA and YSYEKL. The CDR3 has 15 residues. V was cut by 1 base and J by 2 bases, with 9 bases left in between. This chain's CDR3 is CASSQVPSGNQPQHF. DNA for the CDR3: TGCGCCAGCAGCCAAGTCCCATCGGGCAATCAGCCCCAGCATTTT.

The chain links TRBV12-3 or TRBV12-4 to TRBJ1-2; D possibly corresponds to TRBD1 (6 bases). The CDR3 has 13 residues. Trimming cost V 5 bases and J 5 bases, with 12 bases left between them. CDR3 protein: CASSPQGGYGYTF. CDR3 DNA: TGTGCCAGCAGTCCACAGGGAGGGTATGGCTACACCTTC.

As regards this clone: The sample contains more than one DNA sequence encoding this CDR3. The gene calls are TRBV7-2 and TRBJ1-2; D not resolved. The germline V and J ends were trimmed by 3 bases and 2 bases, with 10 bases remaining between them. Germline CDR1 SGHTA, CDR2 FQGNSA. This CDR3 contains 14 residues. CDR3 sequence (DNA): TGTGCCAGCAGCTTGGAGACGGGGAACTATGGCTACACCTTC. It encodes CASSLETGNYGYTF.

This rearrangement joins TRBV2 to TRBJ2-1; perhaps TRBD1 as D (6 bases). CDR1 is SNHLY and CDR2 is FYNNEI in the germline V gene. This CDR3 has 13 residues. The V end lost 3 bases, the J end lost 7 bases, and 10 bases lay between the germline ends. CDR3 region: CASSDPQGNEQFF. CDR3 nucleotide sequence: TGTGCCAGCAGTGACCCACAGGGTAATGAGCAGTTCTTC.

The genes are TRBV20-1 and TRBJ1-2; D not certain. Trimming took off 4 bases at V and 3 bases at J, with 6 bases between the two ends. The CDR3 has 11 residues. Looked up from germline, CDR1 is DFQATT and CDR2 is SNEGSKA (reference sequence). This chain's CDR3 is CSAKADYGYTF. The CDR3 bases are TGCAGTGCTAAGGCGGACTATGGCTACACCTTC.

In its sample, this clone was seen once. CDR3 nucleotide sequence: TGCAGCGCAGTTCGGGACACTGAAGCTTTCTTT. Its translation: CSAVRDTEAFF. The chain couples TRBV29-1 to TRBJ1-1; D not resolved. The germline CDR1 and CDR2 sequences are SQVTM and ANQGSEA. CDR3 length: 11 amino acids. Trimming shortened V by 7 bases and J by 3 bases, and 9 bases separated the two germline ends.

The rearrangement joins TRBV4-1 to TRBJ2-7; D is unresolved. Germline V gene sequence: CDR1 MGHRA, CDR2 YSYEKL. The CDR3 has 15 residues. V dropped 0 bases and J dropped 3 bases, with 12 bases sitting between them. In DNA, the CDR3 is TGCGCCAGCAGCCAAGAACCGGGTTCGGTCTACGAGCAGTACTTC. Translating gives CASSQEPGSVYEQYF.

V and J are TRBV11-2 and TRBJ2-7, with TRBD1 identical over 9 bases. V was clipped by 5 bases and J by 1 base; unmatched bases: 6. This CDR3 comprises 15 residues. The germline V gene encodes CDR1 SGHAT and CDR2 FQNNGV. The CDR3 bases are TGTGCCAGCAGCAAAGCCGGGACAGGGTCCTACGAGCAGTACTTC. It is translated as CASSKAGTGSYEQYF.

The gene calls are TRBV28 and TRBJ2-7; D may be TRBD2 (5 bases). Trimming shortened V by 7 bases and J by 3 bases, and 19 bases separated the two germline ends. Germline V gene data show CDR1 as MDHEN and CDR2 as SYDVKM. CDR3 length: 15 amino acids. The CDR3 nucleotides are TGTGCCAGCACCCTACACCTAAGGGAGAGCTACGAGCAGTACTTC. Translating gives CASTLHLRESYEQYF. Using reference TRBV28 and TRBJ2-7 for the parts outside the CDR3, the full variable domain is DVKVTQSSRYLVKRTGEKVFLECVQDMDHENMFWYRQDPGLGLRLIYFSYDVKMKEKGDIPEGYSVSREKKERFSLILESASTNQTSMYLCASTLHLRESYEQYFGPGTRLTVT.

The V and J genes are TRBV5-1 and TRBJ2-4; weak D call: TRBD2 (7 bases). The CDR3 runs to 16 residues. The ends were cut back, 2 bases at V and 0 bases at J, with 12 bases in the middle. Germline V gene sequence: CDR1 SGHRS, CDR2 YFSETQ. The CDR3 region has the DNA TGCGCCAGCAGCTTTAGGGGGGGCGCAGCCAAAAACATTCAGTACTTC. Translating it yields CASSFRGGAAKNIQYF. Using reference TRBV5-1 and TRBJ2-4 for the parts outside the CDR3, the full variable domain is KAGVTQTPRYLIKTRGQQVTLSCSPISGHRSVSWYQQTPGQGLQFLFEYFSETQRNKGNFPGRFSGRQFSNSRSEMNVSTLELGDSALYLCASSFRGGAAKNIQYFGAGTRLSVL.

V usage is TRBV28 and J usage is TRBJ1-2; D is perhaps TRBD1 (6 bases). The CDR3 loop spans 18 amino acids. Looked up from germline, CDR1 is MDHEN and CDR2 is SYDVKM. Trimming pared 1 base from V and 2 bases from J, leaving 20 bases between. The DNA for the CDR3 is TGTGCCAGCAGTTTATATCGGTTACGTGACAGGTTAAACTATGGCTACACCTTC. It specifies CASSLYRLRDRLNYGYTF.

V usage is TRBV10-3 and J usage is TRBJ2-3, with 10 bases aligning to TRBD2. The CDR3 contains 14 residues. J was trimmed by 4 bases and V by 10 bases; bases with no gene match: 8. CDR1 and CDR2 (germline): ENHRY, SYGVKD. CDR3 in DNA: TGTGCCACCCAATCTAGCGGGAGCGCAGATACGCAGTATTTT. This sequence encodes CATQSSGSADTQYF.

This sequence joins TRBV10-3 and TRBJ2-7, with 10 bases that match TRBD2. CDR1 and CDR2 from the germline V gene are ENHRY and SYGVKD. V lost 6 bases and J lost 7; bases outside the gene matches: 6. This CDR3 spans 13 amino acids. The chain's CDR3 is CAIRELAGSEQYF. In DNA, the CDR3 is TGTGCCATCAGAGAACTAGCGGGAAGTGAGCAGTACTTC.

The gene calls are TRBV19 and TRBJ2-1, with TRBD2 matching 11 bases. The J segment lost 8 bases and the V segment lost 5 bases, leaving 14 bases of the junction unmatched. The CDR3 is made up of 17 amino acids. Germline assignment: CDR1 LNHDA and CDR2 SQIVND (reference sequence). The CDR3: CASSRWGTSGFVYEQFF. The CDR3 nucleotides read TGTGCCAGTAGTCGGTGGGGGACTAGCGGTTTTGTTTATGAGCAGTTCTTC.